The sample holds many counts of the clone carrying this T cell receptor (beta chain). Its antigen is as yet unknown. The sample belongs to a study of blood T cells in healthy people across ages. A sample-barcoded 5' primer and a J-beta primer mix were used in a second PCR of roughly 6 to 12 cycles. One entry per CDR3 protein results from TCRdb running MiXCR on the 5' RACE reads. Seen here are some 790,000 distinct CDR3 sequences, around 26% observed once, and the top ten hold approximately 15%. Peripheral blood was drawn, roughly 10 milliliters per donor. At least 7 million PBMCs were isolated per sample. Study results and limitations: The study found more naive CD4+ cells and higher diversity in long-lived than aged donors.

CDR1 and CDR2 (germline): MDHEN, SYDVKM. The CDR3 is 14 amino acids. V shed 6 bases and J 7 bases; nucleotides not matched to a gene: 7. The sequenced sample was blood. The chain joins TRBV28 to TRBJ2-1; 9 positions match TRBD1. The source of this sequence is a woman older than 75 in good health. CDR3 bases: TGTGCCAGCAGAGGACAGGGGCCATGGAATGAGCAGTTCTTC. Amino acid sequence: CASRGQGPWNEQFF.